This passage covers 4 T cell receptor beta chains from one sample sequenced in a study of T cells in Graves' hyperthyroidism and ophthalmopathy. RNA transcripts provided the source from which TCR beta CDR3 regions were amplified. The HTBI primer set was used in a first-round RT-PCR of the TCR CDR3. TCRdb reprocessed the multiplex PCR reads with MiXCR, giving one entry per CDR3 protein. The sample consists of some 530,000 distinct CDR3 sequences, 20% to 25% of them appearing once. The specimen was blood. The receptor set was obtained from a woman in her 70s with Graves' ophthalmopathy.

V gene TRBV3-1 combines with J gene TRBJ2-7; 9 bases fit TRBD1. CDR3 length: 14 amino acids. Per germline, CDR1 LGHDT and CDR2 YNNKEL (reference sequence). V shed 4 bases, J shed 5 bases, and the junction held 6 bases outside the gene matches. Written as DNA, the CDR3 is TGTGCCAGCAGCCGGGGGACAGGGTCGAACGAGCAGTACTTC. Its protein is CASSRGTGSNEQYF.

This clonotype has only a few counts. The chain is built from TRBV5-1 and TRBJ2-7; 7 positions agree with TRBD1. V lost 2 bases and J lost 3; bases outside the gene matches: 8. This CDR3 comprises 15 residues. CDR1 is SGHRS and CDR2 is YFSETQ in the germline V gene. CDR3 coding DNA: TGCGCCAGCAGCTTTATAGGGACAGCCGGCTACGAGCAGTACTTC. As protein: CASSFIGTAGYEQYF.

This clonotype was counted between two and nine times. The V gene is TRBV27, the J gene TRBJ2-1; D remains ambiguous. This CDR3 is 15 amino acids long. Trimming took 6 bases from V and 0 from J, leaving 12 bases between them. The V gene's germline CDR1 is MNHEY and CDR2 SMNVEV (reference sequence). CDR3 DNA: TGTGCCAGCAGCACCCCCGGAAGCTCCTACAATGAGCAGTTCTTC. This gives the protein CASSTPGSSYNEQFF.

The rearrangement uses TRBV3-1 and TRBJ2-2, with D possibly matching TRBD2 (6 bases). Germline V lookup: CDR1 LGHDT, CDR2 YNNKEL (reference sequence). The CDR3 consists of 18 residues. V dropped 2 bases and J dropped 3 bases, with 19 bases sitting between them. CDR3 protein: CASSQIFIRGIYTGELFF. The CDR3 DNA reads as TGTGCCAGCAGCCAAATCTTTATCCGGGGGATATACACCGGGGAGCTGTTTTTT.